The next 28 T cell receptor beta chains were all read from a single sample in a study of blood T cell repertoires in COVID-19. Data came from immunoSEQ multiplex PCR; TCRdb stores just in-frame clones and leaves some out. The profile shows 70,000 to 95,000 clones, roughly 90% of them singletons. The specimen was peripheral blood. These TCRs come from a man in his fifties with COVID-19, enrolled during active disease.

The rearrangement links TRBV6-2 or TRBV6-3 to TRBJ1-2, with 8 nucleotides matching TRBD1. After removal of 1 base from V and 0 bases from J, the junction contained 4 bases not matched to a gene. CDR3 size: 16 residues. CDR1 MNHEY and CDR2 SVGEGT come from the germline V gene. The DNA of the CDR3 is TGTGCCAGCAGTTACTTTGGGACAGGAGCTAACTATGGCTACACCTTC. Protein: CASSYFGTGANYGYTF.

The rearrangement joins TRBV19 to TRBJ1-3; no reliable D call. Trimming left V 3 bases short and J 0 bases short, with 12 bases between. The CDR3 consists of 16 residues. Germline CDR1 LNHDA, CDR2 SQIVND (reference sequence). DNA for the CDR3: TGTGCCAGTAGTATTTTGGGCCCCGGCTCTGGAAACACCATATATTTT. Encoded protein: CASSILGPGSGNTIYF.

The rearrangement joins TRBV15 to TRBJ1-1, with D hard to call. V was pared by 0 bases and J by 4 bases, with 9 bases between. The CDR3 is made up of 14 amino acids. Germline loops: CDR1 LNHNV, CDR2 YYDKDF (reference sequence). CDR3 protein: CATSRDQLITEAFF. The CDR3 DNA reads TGTGCCACCAGCAGAGATCAGTTGATCACTGAAGCTTTCTTT.

The chain uses TRBV3-1 (or the pseudogene TRBV3-2) and TRBJ2-5; TRBD1 might be the D (6 bases). V lost 4 bases, J lost 5 bases, and 17 bases lay in between. Germline lookup yields CDR1 LGHDT and CDR2 YNNKEL (reference sequence). There are 15 residues in the CDR3. CDR3 sequence reads: CASSPQGRGSETQYF. Here the CDR3 DNA reads TGTGCCAGCAGCCCACAGGGCAGGGGTTCGGAGACCCAGTACTTC.

This chain uses TRBV21-1 with TRBJ2-1; TRBD1, the table's D call, was not compared with the DNA. TRBV21-1 is labeled a pseudogene. The CDR3 extends over 13 amino acids. The CDR3 DNA reads as TGTGCCAGCATTGGACAGGGTGACAATGAGCAGTTCTTC. Encoded protein: CASIGQGDNEQFF.

The chain recombines TRBV5-8 with TRBJ2-3; TRBD1 aligns across 7 bases. The germline gives CDR1 SGHTS, CDR2 YDEGEE. V shed 4 bases and J 1 base; nucleotides not matched to a gene: 6. The CDR3 extends over 15 amino acids. This CDR3 reads CASSKGQTRTDTQYF. The CDR3 coding sequence is TGTGCCAGCAGCAAGGGACAGACCCGCACAGATACGCAGTATTTT.

The genes are TRBV28 and TRBJ1-2; weak D call: TRBD1 (5 bases). This CDR3 contains 16 residues. The germline gives CDR1 MDHEN, CDR2 SYDVKM. V was pared by 3 bases and J by 7 bases, with 21 bases between. As DNA, the CDR3 is TGTGCCAGCAGTTTGGGACGGTCTGCCCGGGGAGGTGGCTACACCTTC. It encodes CASSLGRSARGGGYTF.

The chain joins TRBV5-1 to TRBJ2-5, with D possibly TRBD2 on 6 matching bases. This CDR3 is 13 amino acids long. Germline CDR1 is SGHRS and CDR2 is YFSETQ. Trimming cost V 2 bases and J 6 bases, with 11 bases left between them. The CDR3 region has the DNA TGCGCCAGCAGCTTCGGGGGATCGAAGACCCAGTACTTC. This gives the protein CASSFGGSKTQYF.

The J gene is TRBJ1-2, the V gene TRBV4-2; TRBD1 matches 7 bases. The CDR3 is 16 residues long. Germline lookup yields CDR1 LGHNA and CDR2 YNFKEQ. J gave up 3 bases and V 3 bases, and 10 bases lay outside the gene matches. This chain's CDR3 is CASSQESGRGDYGYTF. For the CDR3, the DNA is TGTGCCAGCAGCCAGGAGAGCGGCAGGGGGGACTATGGCTACACCTTC.

The chain uses TRBV12-3 or TRBV12-4 and TRBJ1-2; the D is unclear. This CDR3 is 13 amino acids long. The germline V and J ends were trimmed by 6 bases and 2 bases, with 10 bases remaining between them. The CDR3 DNA follows: TGTGCCAGCAGCAACCGTACAAACTATGGCTACACCTTC. Its translation: CASSNRTNYGYTF.

V is TRBV6-5 and J is TRBJ2-7; 13 positions agree with TRBD2. This CDR3 has 15 residues. The trim removed 2 bases at V and 4 bases at J, leaving 2 bases unmatched. Looked up from germline, CDR1 is MNHEY and CDR2 is SVGAGI. CDR3 in amino acids: CASSYTGLAGYEQYF. The CDR3 DNA is TGTGCCAGCAGTTACACGGGACTAGCGGGGTACGAGCAGTACTTC.

The chain couples TRBV29-1 to TRBJ2-2; tentatively, D is TRBD1 (5 bases). There are 14 residues in the CDR3. Germline CDR1 and CDR2: SQVTM and ANQGSEA. The CDR3 coding sequence is TGCAGTGTCTCGACAGTCACGAACACCGGGGAGCTGTTTTTT. It is translated as CSVSTVTNTGELFF.

The gene calls are TRBV2 and TRBJ1-3, with D possibly being TRBD1 (5 bases). Germline V CDR1 and CDR2: SNHLY, FYNNEI. This CDR3 has 16 amino acids. Between the trimmed V and J ends, which lost 4 bases and 0 bases, there was a span of 13 bases. CDR3 coding DNA: TGTGCCAGCAGTGTACAGGCTATGAGCTCTGGAAACACCATATATTTT. Protein: CASSVQAMSSGNTIYF.

V and J are TRBV4-1 and TRBJ2-7, with D tentatively TRBD2 (6 bases). Germline V gives CDR1 MGHRA, CDR2 YSYEKL. The V and J ends lost 1 base and 2 bases respectively, with 6 bases between them. This CDR3 has 13 amino acids. The CDR3 DNA follows: TGCGCCAGCAGCCAAGGGACTACCTACGAGCAGTACTTC. Protein: CASSQGTTYEQYF.

The J gene is TRBJ1-5, the V gene TRBV19, with D perhaps matching TRBD1 (6 bases). The CDR3 sequence is 13 residues long. CDR1 is LNHDA, CDR2 SQIVND, per germline (reference sequence). Trimming took 5 bases from V and 4 from J, leaving 9 bases between them. CDR3 protein: CASSVQGNQPQHF. In DNA, the CDR3 is TGTGCCAGTAGTGTACAGGGTAATCAGCCCCAGCATTTT.

Here the CDR3 reads CAISEATDTQYF. The CDR3 DNA reads as TGTGCCATCAGTGAAGCCACAGATACGCAGTATTTT. The V call is TRBV10-3, the J call TRBJ2-3; no definite D call. CDR3 size: 12 residues. The V gene's germline CDR1 is ENHRY and CDR2 SYGVKD. With 3 bases removed from V and 2 bases from J, the gap between germline ends came to 3 bases.

This chain links TRBV7-2 with TRBJ2-1; TRBD2 matches 11 bases. This CDR3 comprises 18 residues. Trimming took 1 base from V and 0 from J; bases not matched to a gene: 5. Germline CDR1 reads SGHTA; CDR2 reads FQGNSA. CDR3 residues: CASSLGASGGSSYNEQFF. CDR3 in DNA: TGTGCCAGCAGCTTAGGGGCTAGCGGGGGGAGCTCCTACAATGAGCAGTTCTTC.

The chain couples TRBV5-1 to TRBJ1-1, with unresolved D. This CDR3 is built from 13 residues. Germline CDR1 is SGHRS and CDR2 is YFSETQ. Trimming took off 4 bases at V and 0 bases at J, with 7 bases between the two ends. This CDR3 is CASSAQLNTEAFF. In DNA, the CDR3 is TGCGCCAGCAGCGCACAGCTGAACACTGAAGCTTTCTTT.

The rearrangement joins TRBV19 to TRBJ1-2; no clear D gene. Trimming removed 3 bases at V and 4 bases at J, with 6 bases between. CDR1 is LNHDA and CDR2 is SQIVND in the germline V gene (reference sequence). CDR3 length: 12 residues. The CDR3 sequence: CASSIPSYGYTF. CDR3 nucleotides: TGTGCCAGTAGTATCCCCTCCTATGGCTACACCTTC.

This clone was seen only once. This chain uses TRBV10-3 with TRBJ2-5; D is perhaps TRBD1 (5 bases). CDR1 and CDR2 from the germline V gene are ENHRY and SYGVKD. The CDR3 is made up of 14 amino acids. V lost 10 bases, J lost 4 bases, and 19 bases lay in between. CDR3 residues: CATRDGQTGETQYF. The CDR3 DNA is TGTGCCACAAGGGATGGACAAACGGGAGAGACCCAGTACTTC.

This clone is a singleton in its sample. A read error may produce the germline difference seen at one junction end. The V call is TRBV18, the J call TRBJ2-5, with 9 bases aligning to TRBD1. This CDR3 has 13 residues. CDR1 is KGHSH and CDR2 is LQKENI in the germline V gene. The CDR3 sequence is CASSPSLGQGHDF. The CDR3, as DNA: TGTGCCAGCTCACCCTCGTTGGGACAGGGTCACGACTTC.

This clone was recorded once. The rearrangement uses TRBV3-1 (or the pseudogene TRBV3-2) and TRBJ2-5; 11 bases line up with TRBD1. This CDR3 is 17 amino acids long. CDR1 is LGHDT and CDR2 is YNNKEL in the germline V gene (reference sequence). With V trimmed by 4 bases and J by 6 bases, 13 bases remained unmatched. CDR3 bases: TGTGCCAGCAGCCCCGGGGTGGGACAGGGGGAGGTAAAGACCCAGTACTTC. Encoded protein: CASSPGVGQGEVKTQYF.

This clone was observed once. V and J are TRBV9 and TRBJ2-7, with D hard to call. The V gene lost 0 bases and the J gene lost 2 bases, with 9 bases spanning the gap. This CDR3 contains 14 residues. Germline CDR1 and CDR2: SGDLS and YYNGEE. The CDR3, as DNA: TGTGCCAGCAGCGTAGAGGCAGGTACCTACGAGCAGTACTTC. The encoded protein is CASSVEAGTYEQYF.

This rearrangement joins TRBV24-1 to TRBJ2-3; D may be TRBD1 (6 bases). The V gene lost 2 bases and the J gene lost 4 bases, with 12 bases spanning the gap. This CDR3 contains 15 residues. Per germline, CDR1 KGHDR and CDR2 SFDVKD. Here the CDR3 reads CATSDSTGLPDTQYF. CDR3 bases: TGTGCCACCAGTGATTCCACAGGGCTTCCAGATACGCAGTATTTT.

The J gene is TRBJ1-1, the V gene TRBV9; D is ambiguous. V was pared by 2 bases and J by 3 bases, with 5 bases between. The CDR3 extends over 12 amino acids. Germline CDR1 is SGDLS and CDR2 is YYNGEE. The chain's CDR3 is CASSVSDTEAFF. In DNA, the CDR3 is TGTGCCAGCAGCGTCTCGGACACTGAAGCTTTCTTT. Complete variable domain (other parts from reference TRBV9 and TRBJ1-1): DSGVTQTPKHLITATGQRVTLRCSPRSGDLSVYWYQQSLDQGLQFLIQYYNGEERAKGNILERFSAQQFPDLHSELNLSSLELGDSALYFCASSVSDTEAFFGQGTRLTVV.

The chain employs TRBV11-2 and TRBJ2-7, with TRBD2 identical over 9 bases. Germline V gene lookup returns CDR1 SGHAT and CDR2 FQNNGV. This CDR3 spans 13 amino acids. J lost 7 bases, V lost 5 bases, and 6 bases had no gene match. The CDR3 loop reads CASSPRAGGEQYF. The CDR3 nucleotides are TGTGCCAGCAGCCCGCGTGCGGGAGGGGAGCAGTACTTC.

This chain connects TRBV28 to TRBJ1-5; maybe TRBD1 (5 bases). This CDR3 is 16 amino acids long. Germline CDR1 reads MDHEN; CDR2 reads SYDVKM. V was pared by 2 bases and J by 2 bases, with 13 bases between. The DNA for the CDR3 is TGTGCCAGCAGTTTACGAAGGGGCTGGGGCAATCAGCCCCAGCATTTT. Amino acid sequence: CASSLRRGWGNQPQHF. The full variable domain, rest sourced from reference TRBV28 and TRBJ1-5, is DVKVTQSSRYLVKRTGEKVFLECVQDMDHENMFWYRQDPGLGLRLIYFSYDVKMKEKGDIPEGYSVSREKKERFSLILESASTNQTSMYLCASSLRRGWGNQPQHFGDGTRLSIL.

The chain carries TRBV30 and TRBJ1-2; 7 bases map to TRBD1. After removal of 2 bases from V and 8 bases from J, the junction contained 5 bases not matched to a gene. The CDR3 loop spans 12 amino acids. Germline lookup yields CDR1 GTSNPN and CDR2 SVGIG (reference sequence). CDR3 sequence (DNA): TGTGCCTGGAGTCTGACAGGGCACGGCTACACCTTC. The encoded protein is CAWSLTGHGYTF.